A single T cell receptor (beta chain) is shown here with its context. Its antigen is as yet unknown. Method: immunoSEQ multiplex PCR; TCRdb's copy keeps in-frame clones and lacks some. The sample has 250,000 to 300,000 clones; approximately 94% are singletons. These data come from a study of T cell responses to AZD1222 COVID-19 vaccine. V lost 10 bases to trimming and J lost 10 bases; unmatched junction nucleotides: 24. Germline CDR1 and CDR2: SEHNR and FQNEAQ (reference sequence). The CDR3 has 17 residues. Second-dose intervals of approximately 4 or approximately 12 weeks were pooled. Overall study findings and caveats: In a largely white British group with more females than males, clonal diversity was possibly underestimated.

Sequencing used peripheral blood, obtained 28 days after the second AZD1222 dose. The clonotype comes from an adult who received the AZD1222 COVID-19 vaccine. The J gene is TRBJ1-4, the V gene TRBV7-9; 7 bases line up with TRBD1. CDR3 nucleotides: TGTGCCACCAATAACAGGGGCCGGGACTACAACGACGCAAAACTGTTTTTT. Its translation: CATNNRGRDYNDAKLFF.